The subject of this entry is one T cell receptor beta chain. What it binds is not known. This entry is derived from a study of T cell responses to AZD1222 COVID-19 vaccine. V shed 0 bases and J shed 6 bases, with 20 bases lying between them. CDR1 is MNHEY and CDR2 is SMNVEV in the germline V gene (reference sequence). The CDR3 length is 17 residues. The repertoire was sequenced with immunoSEQ multiplex PCR; TCRdb's copy has only in-frame clones and lacks some. The data show about 130,000 clones, with around 92% seen just once and around 3.5% held by the top ten. Findings of the study overall: Donors skewed white British and female; clonal diversity was possibly underestimated.

Sequenced here: peripheral blood, sampled 28 days after the second AZD1222 dose. This clonotype originated in an adult who received the AZD1222 COVID-19 vaccine. The chain joins TRBV27 to TRBJ1-2, with D possibly matching TRBD1 (6 bases). DNA for the CDR3: TGTGCCAGCAGTTTATCATCTCGGGGTGACAGGCAGGATGGCTACACCTTC. Protein sequence: CASSLSSRGDRQDGYTF.